The 20 T cell receptor beta chains below come from one sample, sequenced in a study of blood T cell repertoires in COVID-19. Generated by immunoSEQ multiplex PCR, the TCRdb table keeps only in-frame clones and is missing some. The sample holds about 87,000 clones, roughly 84% seen once. The sample taken for sequencing was peripheral blood. The receptors here all came from a woman at least 80 years old with COVID-19, enrolled during active disease.

There are a few counts of this clone. J is TRBJ2-1 and V is TRBV30; 13 bases map to TRBD2. V trimming: 5 bases; J trimming: 3 bases; junction bases outside the gene matches: 1. Germline V gene lookup returns CDR1 GTSNPN and CDR2 SVGIG (reference sequence). The CDR3 extends over 14 amino acids. CDR3 sequence (DNA): TGTGCCTGGGGGACTAGCGGGATCTACAATGAGCAGTTCTTC. Its protein product is CAWGTSGIYNEQFF.

This sequence joins TRBV4-3 and TRBJ1-2, with D perhaps TRBD1 (5 bases). Trimming removed 5 bases from V and 2 bases from J, with 9 bases in between. CDR1 and CDR2 from the germline V gene are LGHNA and YSLEER. The CDR3 spans 13 residues. This chain's CDR3 is CASSGRVNYGYTF. In nucleotides, the CDR3 is TGCGCCAGCAGCGGCAGGGTAAACTATGGCTACACCTTC.

There are a few counts of this clone. V gene TRBV2 combines with J gene TRBJ2-4; D gene ambiguous. Trimming stripped 6 bases from V and 0 bases from J, with 12 bases between. Germline loops: CDR1 SNHLY, CDR2 FYNNEI. The CDR3 is 15 residues long. CDR3 sequence (DNA): TGTGCCAGCAGCCCGAAACAGCCAGCCAAAAACATTCAGTACTTC. This codes for CASSPKQPAKNIQYF. The complete variable domain, with remaining parts taken from reference TRBV2 and TRBJ2-4, reads EPEVTQTPSHQVTQMGQEVILRCVPISNHLYFYWYRQILGQKVEFLVSFYNNEISEKSEIFDDQFSVERPDGSNFTLKIRSTKLEDSAMYFCASSPKQPAKNIQYFGAGTRLSVL.

Only a few counts were recorded for this clone. This chain joins TRBV19 and TRBJ1-5, with 9 bases fitting TRBD1. This CDR3 has 16 residues. The ends lost 5 bases at V and 6 bases at J; junction bases unmatched: 11. CDR1 is LNHDA, CDR2 SQIVND, per germline (reference sequence). CDR3 protein: CASSFAGTGRIQPQHF. In DNA form, the CDR3 reads TGTGCCAGTAGTTTCGCCGGGACAGGGAGGATTCAGCCCCAGCATTTT.

This chain joins TRBV5-1 and TRBJ2-1, with D tentatively TRBD2 (5 bases). The CDR3 totals 16 residues. Germline values: CDR1 SGHRS, CDR2 YFSETQ. Trimming pared 4 bases from V and 1 base from J, leaving 15 bases between. The CDR3 region has the DNA TGCGCCAGCAGCCGTCGCGACGGGGATTCCTACAATGAGCAGTTCTTC. As protein: CASSRRDGDSYNEQFF.

The table lists this clone with a count of one. V gene TRBV27 combines with J gene TRBJ1-6; 7 nucleotides align to TRBD1. The CDR3 runs to 18 residues. The germline CDR1 and CDR2 sequences are MNHEY and SMNVEV (reference sequence). V shed 4 bases and J 7 bases; nucleotides not matched to a gene: 16. CDR3: CASSWDRAHPGRNSPLHF. CDR3 sequence (DNA): TGTGCCAGCAGTTGGGACAGAGCACATCCCGGTCGGAATTCACCCCTCCACTTT.

The chain has TRBV5-4 and TRBJ2-3; 15 positions agree with TRBD2. V was pared by 4 bases and J by 2 bases, with 5 bases of the junction left unmatched. Germline V CDR1 and CDR2: SGHNT, YYREEE (reference sequence). The CDR3 has 17 amino acids. CDR3 sequence (DNA): TGTGCCAGCAGCCGGGGACTAGCGGGGGGCAACACAGATACGCAGTATTTT. It translates to CASSRGLAGGNTDTQYF.

CDR3 sequence: CATSGPTDKETQYF. The CDR3 DNA follows: TGTGCCACCTCCGGTCCGACGGACAAAGAGACCCAGTACTTC. The rearrangement uses TRBV10-3 and TRBJ2-5, with TRBD1 as a possible D gene (5 bases). The CDR3 is made up of 14 amino acids. V was shortened by 10 bases and J by 3 bases, with 18 bases between the two germline ends. Germline lookup yields CDR1 ENHRY and CDR2 SYGVKD.

This chain joins TRBV7-2 and TRBJ2-1, with D possibly matching TRBD2 (7 bases). This CDR3 comprises 18 residues. CDR1 and CDR2 from the germline V gene are SGHTA and FQGNSA. V lost 9 bases and J 5 bases, leaving 29 bases between the germline ends. The CDR3, as DNA: TGTGCCAGTAACCACCCGAAGAAGTTCGGGGGGCAAAACAATGAGCAGTTCTTC. It yields the protein CASNHPKKFGGQNNEQFF. Full variable domain (rest looked up from reference TRBV7-2 and TRBJ2-1): GAGVSQSPSNKVTEKGKDVELRCDPISGHTALYWYRQSLGQGLEFLIYFQGNSAPDKSGLPSDRFSAERTGGSVSTLTIQRTQQEDSAVYLCASNHPKKFGGQNNEQFFGPGTRLTVL.

This clone was seen a few times. The same CDR3 can be traced to other DNA sequences in this sample. V is TRBV5-1 and J is TRBJ2-7, with D uncertain. The germline V gene has CDR1 SGHRS and CDR2 YFSETQ. The V gene lost 0 bases and the J gene lost 0 bases, with 7 bases spanning the gap. The CDR3 runs to 14 residues. The CDR3 loop reads CASSLGGNSYEQYF. CDR3 sequence (DNA): TGCGCCAGCAGCTTGGGCGGCAACTCCTACGAGCAGTACTTC.

The chain couples TRBV27 to TRBJ1-1, with 8 bases aligning to TRBD1. Trimming at V came to 6 bases and at J to 7 bases, leaving 4 bases not matched to a gene. The CDR3 sequence is 12 residues long. Germline CDR1 MNHEY, CDR2 SMNVEV (reference sequence). The CDR3 DNA reads TGTGCCAGCAGAACAGGGGGGAGTGAAGCTTTCTTT. Residues: CASRTGGSEAFF.

The genes are TRBV10-3 and TRBJ2-1, with 8 bases fitting TRBD2. Germline CDR1 and CDR2: ENHRY and SYGVKD. This CDR3 has 14 residues. Trimming at V came to 7 bases and at J to 3 bases, leaving 5 bases not matched to a gene. The CDR3 DNA is TGTGCCATCATGGCTAGCGGGTTCTACAATGAGCAGTTCTTC. This translates into CAIMASGFYNEQFF.

The V and J genes are TRBV11-2 and TRBJ1-6, with 8 bases that match TRBD1. This CDR3 comprises 18 residues. Per the germline V gene, CDR1 is SGHAT and CDR2 is FQNNGV. Losses at the gene ends were 2 bases for V and 4 bases for J; bases not matched to a gene: 10. The DNA of the CDR3 is TGTGCCAGCAGCTTAAGAAGGGCAGGGGGCAGTTATAATTCACCCCTCCACTTT. As protein: CASSLRRAGGSYNSPLHF.

V and J are TRBV14 and TRBJ1-4, with a tentative D call TRBD1 (5 bases). Trimming shortened V by 4 bases and J by 8 bases, and 8 bases separated the two germline ends. Germline V gene lookup returns CDR1 SGHDN and CDR2 FVKESK. This CDR3 is 12 amino acids long. The chain's CDR3 is CASSPKGEKLFF. DNA of the CDR3: TGTGCCAGCAGCCCGAAGGGGGAAAAACTGTTTTTT.

This sequence joins TRBV5-1 and TRBJ1-5, with D unresolved. There are 13 residues in the CDR3. V was trimmed by 0 bases and J by 9 bases, leaving 10 bases between them. Germline CDR1 and CDR2: SGHRS and YFSETQ. This CDR3 reads CASSLEGDRPQHF. CDR3 DNA sequence: TGCGCCAGCAGCTTGGAGGGAGATCGGCCCCAGCATTTT.

V gene TRBV6-6 combines with J gene TRBJ2-5, with TRBD2 matching over 8 bases. The CDR3 spans 15 residues. With 5 bases clipped from V and 0 bases from J, the junction kept 5 bases outside the gene matches. CDR1 and CDR2 from the germline V gene are MNHNY and SVGAGI (reference sequence). The DNA for the CDR3 is TGTGCCAGCAGTCCGCGGGGGGCTAACCAAGAGACCCAGTACTTC. Translation gives CASSPRGANQETQYF.

This chain uses TRBV11-2 with TRBJ2-3; possible D gene TRBD1, 5 bases. The CDR3 has 13 residues. V was shortened by 3 bases and J by 4 bases, with 8 bases between the two germline ends. The germline V gene encodes CDR1 SGHAT and CDR2 FQNNGV. The CDR3 sequence is CASSFSGPDTQYF. CDR3 coding DNA: TGTGCCAGCAGCTTCTCAGGGCCAGATACGCAGTATTTT.

The V gene is TRBV7-3, the J gene TRBJ2-1; 7 nucleotides line up with TRBD2. This CDR3 has 16 residues. V was clipped by 5 bases and J by 0 bases; unmatched bases: 7. Germline assignment: CDR1 SGHTA and CDR2 FQGTGA. The CDR3 nucleotides read TGTGCCAGCAGCGGACAAGCGGGGAGCTCCTACAATGAGCAGTTCTTC. This translates into CASSGQAGSSYNEQFF.

The chain has TRBV7-9 and TRBJ1-4, with TRBD1 matching 8 bases. This CDR3 has 13 amino acids. V was clipped by 1 base and J by 16 bases; unmatched bases: 8. Germline V gene data show CDR1 as SEHNR and CDR2 as FQNEAQ (reference sequence). The CDR3 DNA follows: TGTGCCAGCAGCTTAGGGCCCCAGGGGGCTGCGTTTTTT. Protein product: CASSLGPQGAAFF.

The chain couples TRBV11-3 to TRBJ2-5, with 9 nucleotides matching TRBD1. The CDR3 loop spans 15 amino acids. V trimming: 5 bases; J trimming: 0 bases; junction bases outside the gene matches: 4. Germline assignment: CDR1 SGHNT and CDR2 YENEEA. CDR3 DNA: TGTGCCAGCAGCCCGGGACAGGGTTACCAAGAGACCCAGTACTTC. Protein: CASSPGQGYQETQYF.